This T cell receptor (beta chain) stems from a study of radiotherapy plus CTLA-4 blockade in lung cancer. Germline trimming cut 4 bases from V and 2 bases from J; bases unmatched to any gene: 9. The germline V gene encodes CDR1 SGHKS and CDR2 YYEKEE (reference sequence). There are 16 residues in the CDR3. Repertoires were generated with immunoSEQ multiplex PCR, while TCRdb's copy carries only in-frame clones and drops some. Of tens of thousands of clones in the sample, approximately 86% were seen once. Sequenced material: peripheral blood, taken from a patient treated with radiotherapy plus ipilimumab. The receptor comes from a human donor with non-small cell lung cancer that progressed on radiotherapy plus ipilimumab. V usage is TRBV5-5 and J usage is TRBJ2-7; 10 positions match TRBD2. CDR3 nucleotides: TGTGCCAGCAGCGCCTTTAGCGGGGGGACTGCCTACGAGCAGTACTTC. This encodes CASSAFSGGTAYEQYF. The variable domain in full, with the rest retrieved from reference TRBV5-5 and TRBJ2-7, is DAGVTQSPTHLIKTRGQQVTLRCSPISGHKSVSWYQQVLGQGPQFIFQYYEKEERGRGNFPDRFSARQFPNYSSELNVNALLLGDSALYLCASSAFSGGTAYEQYFGPGTRLTVT.